This is a list of T cell receptor beta chains from one sample in a study of T cell responses to AZD1222 COVID-19 vaccine. The assay was immunoSEQ multiplex PCR, and TCRdb's table has in-frame clones only and misses some. The sample has around 100,000 clones, around 87% seen once. The sample consisted of peripheral blood, taken on day 0 of MenACWY control vaccination. Receptors originate from an adult in good health. Each CDR3 is given with its conserved first and last residue. A D gene is named only where the DNA matches it firmly. Clone size appears in some rows only: once, few, many, or a class for an expanded clone.

TRBV25-1	NA	TRBD2	TRBJ2-1	TGTGCCAGCAGTGAGTCAGCGGGAGCGGCCTACAATGAGCAGTTCTTC	CASSESAGAAYNEQFF
TRBV5-1	NA	NA	TRBJ1-3	TGCGCCAGCAGCTTGACCCCCCAGGGAGCCTCTGGAAACACCATATATTTT	CASSLTPQGASGNTIYF
TRBV6-2/TRBV6-3	NA	NA	TRBJ1-2	TGTGCCAGCGGCCAGGGGTTCAAATATGGCTACACCTTC	CASGQGFKYGYTF
TRBV28	NA	NA	TRBJ1-2	TGTGCCAGCAGTTCGCCGGACGTTAACTATGGCTACACCTTC	CASSSPDVNYGYTF
TRBV6-2/TRBV6-3	NA	NA	TRBJ1-1	TGTGCCAGCAGTTACTGGGGCAGAACAAACACTGAAGCTTTCTTT	CASSYWGRTNTEAFF
TRBV19	few	NA	TRBJ1-5	TGTGCCAGTAGTAAGGGGGGAGGTCAGCCCCAGCATTTT	CASSKGGGQPQHF
TRBV30	NA	NA	TRBJ2-7	TGTGCCTGGAGGCACGAAGGCGAGCAGTACTTC	CAWRHEGEQYF
TRBV2	NA	NA	TRBJ1-1	TGTGCCAGCAGTGAAGGCCCGGGGGACACTGAAGCTTTCTTT	CASSEGPGDTEAFF
TRBV9	NA	TRBD1	TRBJ1-3	TGTGCCAGCAGCGTGACAGGGATTCATGGAAACACCATATATTTT	CASSVTGIHGNTIYF
TRBV2	NA	NA	TRBJ2-1	TGTGCCAGCAGTGAACGTGGGGTTATAGGTAGCAATGAGCAGTTCTTC	CASSERGVIGSNEQFF
TRBV7-2	once	NA	TRBJ2-3	TGTGCCAGCAGCCCCACCAGGGAGGCGGCTACGCAGTATTTT	CASSPTREAATQYF
TRBV10-3	NA	NA	TRBJ2-3	TGTGCCATCAGTGAGTTGGCGAACCCCACAGATACGCAGTATTTT	CAISELANPTDTQYF
TRBV30	few	NA	TRBJ1-6	TGTGCCTGGAGTGTAACGGGGGATTGGTCCTATAATTCACCCCTCCACTTT	CAWSVTGDWSYNSPLHF
TRBV7-2	NA	NA	TRBJ2-5	TGTGCCAGCAGCTTTTACCCGTCTAGCATGGGAGAGACCCAGTACTTC	CASSFYPSSMGETQYF
TRBV14	NA	NA	TRBJ1-1	TGTGCCAGCAGCCAGTTATGGGACTCTGAAGCTTTCTTT	CASSQLWDSEAFF
TRBV2	NA	TRBD1	TRBJ2-2	TGTGCCAGCAGTCAACAGGGGAACGGGGAGCTGTTTTTT	CASSQQGNGELFF
TRBV30	many	NA	TRBJ2-1	TGTGCCTCCCCTCGGACCCCCGATGAGCAGTTCTTC	CASPRTPDEQFF
TRBV7-2	NA	NA	TRBJ1-4	TGTGCCAGCAGCTTAACCGGGACCAGCTTTGAAAAACTGTTTTTT	CASSLTGTSFEKLFF